Here is one T cell receptor beta chain with its context. These data are taken from a study of identical twins. TCRdb recomputed calls from the 5' RACE reads with MiXCR, one row per CDR3 protein. Here the sample spans hundreds of thousands of distinct CDR3 sequences, 9% to 15% being singletons. The CDR3 totals 15 residues. Germline values: CDR1 SNHLY, CDR2 FYNNEI. J lost 7 bases, V lost 6 bases, and 8 bases had no gene match. The data also belong to a second study, concerning yellow fever vaccine responses in identical twins.

What was sequenced was CD8+ T cells sorted from blood. The chain carries TRBV2 and TRBJ2-1; 11 positions match TRBD1. This clonotype was obtained from a woman between 18 and 29 years old in good health. As DNA, the CDR3 is TGTGCCAGCAGACCCGGACAGGGGGCGATTAATGAGCAGTTCTTC. Protein: CASRPGQGAINEQFF.